This T cell receptor (beta chain) was captured in a study of blood T cell repertoires in COVID-19. Study as a whole: Sources were T cells, B-cell-depleted T cells, or PBMCs; the material itself was cDNA or gDNA.

Authors' data handling: Quantification of nucleated cells was approximated via reference gene primer amplification. Assay used: immunoSEQ multiplex PCR; TCRdb lists only in-frame clones, some missing. D and trimming were read from the DNA, whereas the V and J calls and clone size are those reported in that table. The data show around 68,000 clones, roughly 91% seen once. The germline V gene encodes CDR1 SGHNT and CDR2 YYREEE (reference sequence). Trimming pared 2 bases from V and 0 bases from J, leaving 9 bases between. The CDR3 length is 15 residues. This receptor was identified in a human donor in a cohort sampled during active COVID-19. The gene calls are TRBV5-4 and TRBJ2-1; tentatively, D is TRBD1 (5 bases). Material: peripheral blood. This chain's CDR3 is CASSFDRSSYNEQFF. The CDR3 bases are TGTGCCAGCAGCTTTGACAGAAGCTCCTACAATGAGCAGTTCTTC. The complete variable domain, with remaining parts taken from reference TRBV5-4 and TRBJ2-1, reads ETGVTQSPTHLIKTRGQQVTLRCSSQSGHNTVSWYQQALGQGPQFIFQYYREEENGRGNFPPRFSGLQFPNYSSELNVNALELDDSALYLCASSFDRSSYNEQFFGPGTRLTVL.